A single sample gave rise to the 7 T cell receptor beta chains below, sequenced in a study of CD8 T cells in ankylosing spondylitis. Using its own MiXCR run on the 5' RACE reads, TCRdb lists one record per CDR3 protein. This table holds around 130,000 distinct CDR3 sequences, approximately 9.7% found once. Sequenced input: blood, either unsorted or a sorted T cell fraction (not recorded which). These receptors originate from a male donor with ankylosing spondylitis or in good health (not recorded which).

There are a few counts of this clonotype. The chain carries TRBV7-3 and TRBJ2-1, with TRBD2 matching 10 bases. Unmatched junction bases numbered 9, after V lost 3 bases and J lost 4 bases. The germline CDR1 and CDR2 sequences are SGHTA and FQGTGA. CDR3 length: 17 residues. CDR3 in DNA: TGTGCCAGCAGCTTCTCGGGTAGCGGGAGGACTTACAATGAGCAGTTCTTC. This sequence encodes CASSFSGSGRTYNEQFF.

This clonotype was counted between two and nine times. The chain joins TRBV5-1 to TRBJ2-1; weak D call: TRBD2 (6 bases). CDR1 and CDR2 (germline): SGHRS, YFSETQ. This CDR3 spans 14 amino acids. With 0 bases removed from V and 6 bases from J, the gap between germline ends came to 10 bases. The CDR3 region has the DNA TGCGCCAGCAGCTTGGACGGAGGGGTCAATGAGCAGTTCTTC. It codes for CASSLDGGVNEQFF.

This clonotype has more than one count but fewer than ten. The chain links TRBV7-2 to TRBJ2-1; a possible D gene is TRBD1 (5 bases). Germline V gene lookup returns CDR1 SGHTA and CDR2 FQGNSA. There are 15 residues in the CDR3. The ends were cut back, 6 bases at V and 10 bases at J, with 22 bases in the middle. This CDR3 reads CASRLRGTLLLEQFF. In DNA form, the CDR3 reads TGTGCCAGCAGACTTAGGGGTACTCTACTCCTGGAGCAGTTCTTC.

In this sample, this clonotype turned up a few times. The genes are TRBV5-1 and TRBJ2-7; 10 bases fit TRBD1. The CDR3 runs 14 residues. CDR1 and CDR2 from the germline V gene are SGHRS and YFSETQ. The V and J ends lost 6 bases and 3 bases, in that order; junction bases with no gene match: 6. DNA of the CDR3: TGCGCCAGCACCTCCGGGACAGGGGTCTACGAGCAGTACTTC. This encodes CASTSGTGVYEQYF.

The V call is TRBV20-1, the J call TRBJ2-1; perhaps TRBD1 as D (6 bases). Trimming took off 0 bases at V and 9 bases at J, with 18 bases between the two ends. The CDR3 consists of 15 residues. Looked up from germline, CDR1 is DFQATT and CDR2 is SNEGSKA (reference sequence). CDR3 sequence: CSARDQLLGASEQFF. The CDR3 DNA sequence: TGCAGTGCTAGAGATCAACTGCTGGGGGCAAGTGAGCAGTTCTTC.

At least ten counts were recorded for this clonotype. CDR3 coding DNA: TGCAGCGCTATGATCCCCGGGGAGACCCAGTACTTC. Residues: CSAMIPGETQYF. The genes are TRBV29-1 and TRBJ2-5, with D hard to call. This CDR3 has 12 amino acids. Trimming removed 7 bases from V and 5 bases from J, with 14 bases in between. In germline, CDR1 is SQVTM, CDR2 ANQGSEA.

This clonotype was counted at least ten times. The chain uses TRBV7-2 and TRBJ2-1, with D perhaps TRBD1 or TRBD2 (5 bases each). The germline CDR1 and CDR2 sequences are SGHTA and FQGNSA. Between the trimmed V and J ends, which lost 4 bases and 4 bases, there was a span of 14 bases. CDR3 length equals 15 residues. CDR3 DNA: TGTGCCAGCAGCTCCGTAGTGGGACCTTACAATGAGCAGTTCTTC. The encoded protein is CASSSVVGPYNEQFF. The variable domain in full, completed from reference TRBV7-2 and TRBJ2-1, reads GAGVSQSPSNKVTEKGKDVELRCDPISGHTALYWYRQSLGQGLEFLIYFQGNSAPDKSGLPSDRFSAERTGGSVSTLTIQRTQQEDSAVYLCASSSVVGPYNEQFFGPGTRLTVL.